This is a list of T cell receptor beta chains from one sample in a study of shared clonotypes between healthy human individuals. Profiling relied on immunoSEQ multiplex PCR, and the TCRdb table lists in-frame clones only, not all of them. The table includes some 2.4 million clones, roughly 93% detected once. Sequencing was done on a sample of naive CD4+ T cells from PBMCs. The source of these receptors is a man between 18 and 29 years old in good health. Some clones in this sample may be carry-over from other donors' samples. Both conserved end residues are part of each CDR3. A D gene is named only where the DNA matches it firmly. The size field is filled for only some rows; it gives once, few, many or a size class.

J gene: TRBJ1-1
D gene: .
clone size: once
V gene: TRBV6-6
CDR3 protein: CASSSRYEHTEAFF
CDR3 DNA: TGTGCCAGCAGTTCTAGGTACGAACACACTGAAGCTTTCTTT

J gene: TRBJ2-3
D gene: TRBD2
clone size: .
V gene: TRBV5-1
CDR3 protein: CASSLEGGTSGSTDTQYF
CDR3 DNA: TGCGCCAGCAGCTTGGAAGGGGGGACTAGCGGGAGCACAGATACGCAGTATTTT

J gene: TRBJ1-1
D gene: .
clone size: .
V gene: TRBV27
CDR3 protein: CASRQGHTEAFF
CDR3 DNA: TGTGCCAGCAGACAGGGACACACTGAAGCTTTCTTT

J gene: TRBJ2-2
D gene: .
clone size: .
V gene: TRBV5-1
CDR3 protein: CASSLGSKNTGELFF
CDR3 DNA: TGCGCCAGCAGCTTGGGGTCTAAGAACACCGGGGAGCTGTTTTTT

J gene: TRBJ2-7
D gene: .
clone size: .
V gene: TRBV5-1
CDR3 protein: CASSPTGTTLSEQYF
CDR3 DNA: TGCGCCAGCAGCCCAACCGGGACAACCCTCTCTGAGCAGTACTTC

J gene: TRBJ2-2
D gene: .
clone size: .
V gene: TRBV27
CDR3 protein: CASSRHLRTDRGPGELFF
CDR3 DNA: TGTGCCAGCAGCCGCCACCTCCGGACGGACCGCGGCCCCGGGGAGCTGTTTTTT

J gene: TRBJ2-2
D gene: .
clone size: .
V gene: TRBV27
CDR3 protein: CASSPLLLRLGELFF
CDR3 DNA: TGTGCCAGCAGTCCCCTGCTGTTGCGACTGGGGGAGCTGTTTTTT

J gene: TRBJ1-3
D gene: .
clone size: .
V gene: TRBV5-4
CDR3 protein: CASSPGISGNTIYF
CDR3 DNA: TGTGCCAGCAGCCCCGGGATCTCTGGAAACACCATATATTTT

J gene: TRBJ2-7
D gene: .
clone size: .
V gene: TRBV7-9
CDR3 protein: CASSPPSTNSYEQYF
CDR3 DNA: TGTGCCAGCAGCCCACCCTCGACTAACTCCTACGAGCAGTACTTC

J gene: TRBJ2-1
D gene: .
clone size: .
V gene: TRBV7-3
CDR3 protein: CASSLNQGRNEQFF
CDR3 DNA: TGTGCCAGCAGCTTAAACCAGGGTAGGAATGAGCAGTTCTTC

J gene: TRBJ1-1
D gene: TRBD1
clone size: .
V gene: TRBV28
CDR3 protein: CASSVPGQGARSEAFF
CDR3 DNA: TGTGCCAGCAGTGTCCCGGGACAGGGGGCGCGCAGTGAAGCTTTCTTT

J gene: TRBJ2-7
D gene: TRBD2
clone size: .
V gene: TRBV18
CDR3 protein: CASSSRLAGDEQYF
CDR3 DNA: TGTGCCAGCTCATCCAGACTAGCGGGAGACGAGCAGTACTTC

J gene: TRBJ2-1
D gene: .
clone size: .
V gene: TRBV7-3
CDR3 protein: CASSSGVGSGEQFF
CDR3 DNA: TGTGCCAGCAGCTCGGGTGTCGGGAGTGGTGAGCAGTTCTTC

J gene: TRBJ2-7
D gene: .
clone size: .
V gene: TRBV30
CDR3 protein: CAWSAGGEQYF
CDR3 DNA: TGTGCCTGGAGCGCCGGTGGCGAGCAGTACTTC

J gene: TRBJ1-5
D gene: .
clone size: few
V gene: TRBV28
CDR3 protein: CASKFGTRRGINQPQHF
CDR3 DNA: TGTGCCAGCAAGTTTGGGACTCGGAGGGGAATCAATCAGCCCCAGCATTTT

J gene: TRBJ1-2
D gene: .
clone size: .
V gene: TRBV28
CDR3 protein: CASSTGGVAGEASGYTF
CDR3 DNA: TGTGCCAGCAGCACGGGGGGAGTGGCGGGGGAAGCTAGCGGCTACACCTTC

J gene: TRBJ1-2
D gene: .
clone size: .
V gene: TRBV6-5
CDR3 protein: CASSPREDYGYTF
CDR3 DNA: TGTGCCAGCAGCCCCAGGGAGGACTATGGCTACACCTTC

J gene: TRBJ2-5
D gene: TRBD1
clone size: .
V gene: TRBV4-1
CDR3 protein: CASSQTGGAGQETQYF
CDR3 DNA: TGCGCCAGCAGCCAGACAGGGGGCGCTGGACAAGAGACCCAGTACTTC

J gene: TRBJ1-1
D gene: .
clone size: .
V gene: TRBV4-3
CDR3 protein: CASSQERSGRAFF
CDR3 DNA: TGCGCCAGCAGCCAAGAGCGAAGTGGTAGAGCTTTCTTT

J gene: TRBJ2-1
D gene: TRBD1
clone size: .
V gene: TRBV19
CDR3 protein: CASSIIGTGVNEQFF
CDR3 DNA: TGTGCCAGTAGTATAATCGGGACAGGGGTCAATGAGCAGTTCTTC

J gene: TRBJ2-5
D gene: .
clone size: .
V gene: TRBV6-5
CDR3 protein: CASSFSRSTQETQYF
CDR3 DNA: TGTGCCAGCAGTTTTTCGCGGAGTACACAAGAGACCCAGTACTTC

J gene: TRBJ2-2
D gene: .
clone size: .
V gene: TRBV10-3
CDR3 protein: CAISESSPGAAGELFF
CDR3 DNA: TGTGCCATCAGTGAGTCGTCCCCAGGGGCGGCCGGGGAGCTGTTTTTT

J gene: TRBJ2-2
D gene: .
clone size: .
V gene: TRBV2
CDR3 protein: CASSDHGGELFF
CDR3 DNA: TGTGCCAGCAGTGATCACGGCGGGGAGCTGTTTTTT

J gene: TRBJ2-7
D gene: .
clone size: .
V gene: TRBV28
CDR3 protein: CASSSDNSYEQYF
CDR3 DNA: TGTGCCAGCAGCTCGGACAACTCCTACGAGCAGTACTTC

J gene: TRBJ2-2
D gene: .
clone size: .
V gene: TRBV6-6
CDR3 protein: CASSYSTSAGELFF
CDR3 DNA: TGTGCCAGCAGTTACTCGACCAGTGCCGGGGAGCTGTTTTTT

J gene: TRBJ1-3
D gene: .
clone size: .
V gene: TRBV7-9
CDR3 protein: CASSPPGLSGNTIYF
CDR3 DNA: TGTGCCAGCAGCCCCCCAGGCCTCTCTGGAAACACCATATATTTT